The clone carrying this T cell receptor (beta chain) came up many times. Its antigen is still unknown. Because this beta chain is a stray read in a library intended to capture alpha chains, its abundance should not be given much weight. The ends lost 0 bases at V and 3 bases at J; junction bases unmatched: 2. Germline values: CDR1 LGHNA, CDR2 YSLEER. CDR3 length equals 15 residues. This sample was taken from a study of spatial heterogeneity in lung cancer. Turning to the study itself: Sequencing consistently turned up more beta-chain sequences than alpha-chain sequences. TCR transcript abundance in tumor regions was strongly correlated with the T cell module score obtained from matched bulk RNA-seq. In raw reads, more than nine appearances on average were recorded for each unique TCR and UMI combination.

Whole-study results and caveats: Intratumoral expanded alpha and beta TCR counts were found to track tumor mutation counts. Counts for ubiquitous and regional expanded TCRs went along with ubiquitous and regional nonsynonymous mutations, respectively.

TCRdb re-called the 5' RACE reads through MiXCR, storing one row per CDR3 protein. The sample shows around 16,000 distinct CDR3 sequences, approximately 6.9% of them seen only once. Indicated time point: sample taken at primary tumor resection. The TCR sequence derives from a female donor with early-stage non-small cell lung cancer. The sequences come from lung tumor tissue, collected at surgery. J is TRBJ2-7 and V is TRBV4-3, with TRBD1 matching 10 bases. The chain's CDR3 is CASSQERTGGYEQYF. As DNA, the CDR3 is TGCGCCAGCAGCCAAGAGAGGACAGGGGGCTACGAGCAGTACTTC.